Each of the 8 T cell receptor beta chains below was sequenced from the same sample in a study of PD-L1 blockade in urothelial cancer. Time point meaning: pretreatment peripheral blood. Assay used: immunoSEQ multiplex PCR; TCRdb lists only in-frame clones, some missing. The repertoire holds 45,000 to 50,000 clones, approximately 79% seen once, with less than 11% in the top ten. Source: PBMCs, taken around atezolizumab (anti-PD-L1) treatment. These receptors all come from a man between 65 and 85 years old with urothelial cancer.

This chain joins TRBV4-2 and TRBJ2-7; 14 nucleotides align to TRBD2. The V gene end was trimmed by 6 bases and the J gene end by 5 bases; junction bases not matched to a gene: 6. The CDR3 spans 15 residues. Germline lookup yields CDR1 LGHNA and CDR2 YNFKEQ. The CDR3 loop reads CASSLGTSGRDEQYF. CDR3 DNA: TGTGCCAGCAGTCTTGGGACTAGCGGGAGAGACGAGCAGTACTTC.

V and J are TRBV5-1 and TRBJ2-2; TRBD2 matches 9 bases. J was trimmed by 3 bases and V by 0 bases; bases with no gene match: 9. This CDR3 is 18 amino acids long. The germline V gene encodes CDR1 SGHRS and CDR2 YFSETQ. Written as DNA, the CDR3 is TGCGCCAGCAGCTTGGGTATCGCGGGAGGGGCCTACACCGGGGAGCTGTTTTTT. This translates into CASSLGIAGGAYTGELFF. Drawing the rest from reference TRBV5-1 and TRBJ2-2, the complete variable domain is KAGVTQTPRYLIKTRGQQVTLSCSPISGHRSVSWYQQTPGQGLQFLFEYFSETQRNKGNFPGRFSGRQFSNSRSEMNVSTLELGDSALYLCASSLGIAGGAYTGELFFGEGSRLTVL.

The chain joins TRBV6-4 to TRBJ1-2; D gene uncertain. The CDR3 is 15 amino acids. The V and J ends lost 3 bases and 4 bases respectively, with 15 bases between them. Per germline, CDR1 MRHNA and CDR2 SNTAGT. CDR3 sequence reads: CASSDFPTPLYGYTF. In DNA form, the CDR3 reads TGTGCCAGCAGTGATTTTCCGACACCCCTCTATGGCTACACCTTC.

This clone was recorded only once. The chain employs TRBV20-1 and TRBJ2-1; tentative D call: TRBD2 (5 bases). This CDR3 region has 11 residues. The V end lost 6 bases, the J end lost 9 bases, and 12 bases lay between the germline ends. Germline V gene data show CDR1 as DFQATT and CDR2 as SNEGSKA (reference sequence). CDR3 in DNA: TGCAGTGCCTCACCGGAGGTTGAGCAGTTCTTC. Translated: CSASPEVEQFF.

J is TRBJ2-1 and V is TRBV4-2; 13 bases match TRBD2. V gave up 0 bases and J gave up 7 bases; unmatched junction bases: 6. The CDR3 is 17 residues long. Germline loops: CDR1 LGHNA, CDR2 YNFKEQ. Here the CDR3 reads CASSQESGLAGLNEQFF. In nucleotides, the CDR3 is TGTGCCAGCAGCCAAGAGTCGGGACTAGCGGGATTAAATGAGCAGTTCTTC.

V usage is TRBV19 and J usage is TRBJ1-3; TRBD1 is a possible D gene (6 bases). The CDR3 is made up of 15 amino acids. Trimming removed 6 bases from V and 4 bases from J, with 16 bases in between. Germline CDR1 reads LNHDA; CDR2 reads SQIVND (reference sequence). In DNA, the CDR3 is TGTGCCAGTAGGCCCCAGACAGGTACCGGAAACACCATATATTTT. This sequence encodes CASRPQTGTGNTIYF.

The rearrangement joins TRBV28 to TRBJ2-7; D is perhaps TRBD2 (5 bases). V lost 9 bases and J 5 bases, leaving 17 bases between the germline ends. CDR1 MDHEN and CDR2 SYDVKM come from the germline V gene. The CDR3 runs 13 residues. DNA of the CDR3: TGTGCCAGTTCATTCTGGGAGAGACACGAGCAGTACTTC. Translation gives CASSFWERHEQYF. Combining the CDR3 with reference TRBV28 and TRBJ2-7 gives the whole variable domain DVKVTQSSRYLVKRTGEKVFLECVQDMDHENMFWYRQDPGLGLRLIYFSYDVKMKEKGDIPEGYSVSREKKERFSLILESASTNQTSMYLCASSFWERHEQYFGPGTRLTVT.

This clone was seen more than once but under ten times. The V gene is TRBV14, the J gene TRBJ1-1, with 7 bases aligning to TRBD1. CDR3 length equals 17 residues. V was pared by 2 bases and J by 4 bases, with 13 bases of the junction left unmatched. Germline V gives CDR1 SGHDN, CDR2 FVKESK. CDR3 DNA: TGTGCCAGCAGCCAATTTAACGGTTTGACAGGGAGCACTGAAGCTTTCTTT. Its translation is CASSQFNGLTGSTEAFF. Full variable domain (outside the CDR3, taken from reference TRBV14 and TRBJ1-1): EAGVTQFPSHSVIEKGQTVTLRCDPISGHDNLYWYRRVMGKEIKFLLHFVKESKQDESGMPNNRFLAERTGGTYSTLKVQPAELEDSGVYFCASSQFNGLTGSTEAFFGQGTRLTVV.